The T cell receptor (beta chain) described here comes from a study of T cell responses to AZD1222 COVID-19 vaccine. Study results and caveats: The span of vaccine-associated CD4 TCRs extended across spike, with dominance at 160-218 and 743-854.

Concerning this clone: Its specificity is not known.

Here immunoSEQ multiplex PCR was the method, and the copy in TCRdb shows in-frame clones only, minus some. Of some 120,000 clones in the sample, 88% were seen once. This CDR3 comprises 13 residues. The V gene's germline CDR1 is SGHTA and CDR2 FQGNSA. V was shortened by 7 bases and J by 3 bases, with 11 bases between the two germline ends. The sample was peripheral blood, taken on day 0 of AZD1222 vaccination. The TCR was taken from an adult in good health. The gene calls are TRBV7-2 and TRBJ2-3; D gene ambiguous. DNA for the CDR3: TGTGCCAGCACCTCGTATGGTACAGATACGCAGTATTTT. Its protein is CASTSYGTDTQYF.